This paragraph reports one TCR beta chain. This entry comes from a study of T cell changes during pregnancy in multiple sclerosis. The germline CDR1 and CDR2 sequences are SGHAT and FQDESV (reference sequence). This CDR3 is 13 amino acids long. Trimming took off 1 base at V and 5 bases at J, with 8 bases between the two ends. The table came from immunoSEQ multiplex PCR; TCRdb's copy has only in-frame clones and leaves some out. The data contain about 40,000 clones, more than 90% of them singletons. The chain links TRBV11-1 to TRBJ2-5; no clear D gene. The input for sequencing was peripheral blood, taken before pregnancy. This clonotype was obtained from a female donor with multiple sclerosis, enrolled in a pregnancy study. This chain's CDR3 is CASSLVQWETQYF. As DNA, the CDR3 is TGTGCCAGCAGCTTAGTCCAGTGGGAGACCCAGTACTTC.